Below, 2 T cell receptor beta chains from the same sample are listed, as sequenced in a study of lymphopenia after photon versus proton radiotherapy. Produced via immunoSEQ multiplex PCR; TCRdb's table is partial and in-frame only. The repertoire holds 11,000 to 15,000 clones, with about 79% as singletons. The source was peripheral blood, collected from a patient treated with photon-based radiotherapy. These receptor sequences come from a man aged 45-65 years with gastric cancer.

This clone was seen a few times. The gene calls are TRBV27 and TRBJ1-2, with D unresolved. CDR1 and CDR2 from the germline V gene are MNHEY and SMNVEV (reference sequence). CDR3 length: 14 residues. Trimming removed 0 bases at V and 3 bases at J, with 8 bases between. CDR3 residues: CASSLSLGDYGYTF. In DNA, the CDR3 is TGTGCCAGCAGTTTATCTCTCGGCGACTATGGCTACACCTTC.

This clone has just one count. CDR3: CASSLLRGYEQFF. The CDR3 nucleotides are TGTGCCAGCAGCTTACTTCGGGGGTATGAGCAGTTCTTC. The rearrangement links TRBV11-2 to TRBJ2-1, with D perhaps matching TRBD2 (6 bases). CDR1 and CDR2 (germline): SGHAT, FQNNGV. V was trimmed by 2 bases and J by 8 bases, leaving 10 bases between them. This CDR3 spans 13 amino acids.